This T cell receptor beta chain derives from a study of somatic mutations in cytotoxic T cells in rheumatoid arthritis. V was shortened by 2 bases and J by 4 bases, with 23 bases between the two germline ends. The length of the CDR3 is 18 residues. CDR1 and CDR2 (germline): SGHTA, FQGNSA. Authors' processing steps: The authors rarely found patient CD8+ clones larger than 1% matching published virus-specific TCRB sequences. TCRdb keeps only in-frame clones here, not all; method: immunoSEQ multiplex PCR. D and trimming come from the DNA, and the V and J calls and clone size come from that table. The sample includes about 14,000 clones, about three quarters seen only once; the top ten take more than 15%. As to this clone: The antigen remains unidentified.

Study conclusions and caveats: Unlike healthy controls, rheumatoid arthritis patients had CD8+ clonality that increased with age. For about an eighth of the 65 patients, a single CD8+ clone accounted for more than 20% of CD8+ cells.

Source material: CD8+ T cells sorted from blood. The rearrangement joins TRBV7-2 to TRBJ1-2; D ambiguous. The sequence was obtained from an adult with rheumatoid arthritis. The CDR3 reads CASSLRWNVGPSSYGYTF. CDR3 in DNA: TGTGCCAGCAGCTTAAGGTGGAACGTAGGGCCATCTTCCTATGGCTACACCTTC.